These 13 T cell receptor beta chains were sequenced from one sample in a study of blood T cell repertoires in COVID-19. The data were produced by immunoSEQ multiplex PCR, yet TCRdb's version contains in-frame clones alone and is incomplete. The sample includes about 370,000 clones, 85% to 90% of them seen just once. Input material: peripheral blood. These receptor sequences come from a man between 18 and 35 years old with active or convalescent COVID-19.

This chain connects TRBV7-9 to TRBJ1-2; D ambiguous. CDR1 and CDR2 from the germline V gene are SEHNR and FQNEAQ (reference sequence). There are 14 residues in the CDR3. Trimming shortened V by 1 base and J by 5 bases, and 11 bases separated the two germline ends. DNA for the CDR3: TGTGCCAGCAGCTTAGTTCTTTATTTTTATGGCTACACCTTC. It is translated as CASSLVLYFYGYTF.

The genes are TRBV5-1 and TRBJ2-7, with D possibly being TRBD1 (5 bases). The CDR3 consists of 14 residues. With 2 bases removed from V and 3 bases from J, the gap between germline ends came to 12 bases. Germline lookup yields CDR1 SGHRS and CDR2 YFSETQ. DNA of the CDR3: TGCGCCAGCAGCTTAACGCAGGGCTACTACGAGCAGTACTTC. Its protein is CASSLTQGYYEQYF.

This clone has just one count. This chain links TRBV28 with TRBJ2-5; 8 bases are a match to TRBD1. CDR1 is MDHEN and CDR2 is SYDVKM in the germline V gene. The CDR3 has 15 residues. J was trimmed by 2 bases and V by 2 bases; bases with no gene match: 4. CDR3 loop: CASSLLTGGQETQYF. In DNA form, the CDR3 reads TGTGCCAGCAGTTTACTCACAGGGGGTCAAGAGACCCAGTACTTC.

The chain couples TRBV19 to TRBJ2-3, with 13 bases aligning to TRBD2. The CDR3 covers 16 residues. Germline-derived CDR1 and CDR2 are LNHDA and SQIVND (reference sequence). The ends lost 6 bases at V and 5 bases at J; junction bases unmatched: 8. The CDR3 sequence is CASRGPGLAGVDTQYF. As DNA, the CDR3 is TGTGCCAGTAGGGGCCCCGGACTAGCGGGAGTAGATACGCAGTATTTT.

J is TRBJ1-2 and V is TRBV11-2, with 10 bases fitting TRBD1. Germline V gives CDR1 SGHAT, CDR2 FQNNGV. Trimming cost V 0 bases and J 5 bases; bases outside gene matches: 0. The CDR3 totals 14 residues. CDR3 sequence: CASSLEGQGYGYTF. CDR3 nucleotide sequence: TGTGCCAGCAGCTTAGAGGGACAGGGGTATGGCTACACCTTC.

The chain has TRBV19 and TRBJ1-2, with D unclear. Germline V CDR1 and CDR2: LNHDA, SQIVND (reference sequence). V lost 7 bases to trimming and J lost 4 bases, with 16 bases between them. The length of the CDR3 is 14 residues. The CDR3 spells CASTPARQAYGYTF. In nucleotides, the CDR3 is TGTGCCAGTACCCCCGCAAGGCAGGCCTATGGCTACACCTTC.

The chain has TRBV7-9 and TRBJ2-5; 13 nucleotides align to TRBD2. The germline CDR1 and CDR2 sequences are SEHNR and FQNEAQ (reference sequence). CDR3 size: 16 residues. Germline trimming cut 1 base from V and 5 bases from J; bases unmatched to any gene: 4. CDR3 DNA sequence: TGTGCCAGCAGCTTAGTACTAGCGGGAGGGAGGGAGACCCAGTACTTC. This translates into CASSLVLAGGRETQYF.

The J gene is TRBJ2-7, the V gene TRBV6-5, with 10 bases lining up with TRBD2. The CDR3 covers 14 residues. Germline values: CDR1 MNHEY, CDR2 SVGAGI. J gave up 0 bases and V 7 bases, and 3 bases lay outside the gene matches. Here the CDR3 reads CASTTSGNSYEQYF. CDR3 DNA sequence: TGTGCCAGCACAACTAGCGGGAACTCCTACGAGCAGTACTTC.

A remark on this clone: The DNA is omitted, as the CDR3 cannot be located on it reliably, and the CDR3 follows TCRdb's listing. The chain is built from TRBV2 and TRBJ2-7; the table's D call TRBD1 went unverified against the DNA. The germline CDR1 and CDR2 sequences are SNHLY and FYNNEI. The CDR3 contains 12 residues when both ends are counted. This CDR3 reads CASILDNDEQYF.

This chain joins TRBV28 and TRBJ1-1, with 8 bases aligning to TRBD1. This CDR3 spans 12 amino acids. Germline V gene data show CDR1 as MDHEN and CDR2 as SYDVKM. The V segment lost 7 bases and the J segment 10 bases; nucleotides outside the gene matches: 8. The CDR3 spells CASTEPQGGAFF. For the CDR3, the DNA is TGTGCCAGCACCGAACCACAGGGGGGAGCTTTCTTT.

V usage is TRBV10-3 and J usage is TRBJ2-3; tentatively, D is TRBD2 (5 bases). V was shortened by 0 bases and J by 7 bases, with 17 bases between the two germline ends. This CDR3 contains 16 residues. CDR1 and CDR2 (germline): ENHRY, SYGVKD. CDR3 amino acids: CAISESNTSGSYTQYF. The DNA of the CDR3 is TGTGCCATCAGTGAGTCGAATACGAGCGGTTCTTATACGCAGTATTTT.

The V and J genes are TRBV5-1 and TRBJ1-1; D not certain. Germline loops: CDR1 SGHRS, CDR2 YFSETQ. Trimming removed 2 bases from V and 5 bases from J, with 16 bases in between. The CDR3 covers 15 residues. For the CDR3, the DNA is TGCGCCAGCAGCTTCACGCGGCGGGGTTGGACTGAAGCTTTCTTT. Translating it yields CASSFTRRGWTEAFF.

Concerning this clone itself: This specimen includes other DNA sequences encoding the same CDR3. The chain has TRBV5-1 and TRBJ2-1, with 11 nucleotides matching TRBD2. The ends lost 3 bases at V and 4 bases at J; junction bases unmatched: 3. The germline V gene encodes CDR1 SGHRS and CDR2 YFSETQ. There are 15 residues in the CDR3. For the CDR3, the DNA is TGCGCCAGCAGCTCCGGGACTAGCGGATACAATGAGCAGTTCTTC. As protein: CASSSGTSGYNEQFF.